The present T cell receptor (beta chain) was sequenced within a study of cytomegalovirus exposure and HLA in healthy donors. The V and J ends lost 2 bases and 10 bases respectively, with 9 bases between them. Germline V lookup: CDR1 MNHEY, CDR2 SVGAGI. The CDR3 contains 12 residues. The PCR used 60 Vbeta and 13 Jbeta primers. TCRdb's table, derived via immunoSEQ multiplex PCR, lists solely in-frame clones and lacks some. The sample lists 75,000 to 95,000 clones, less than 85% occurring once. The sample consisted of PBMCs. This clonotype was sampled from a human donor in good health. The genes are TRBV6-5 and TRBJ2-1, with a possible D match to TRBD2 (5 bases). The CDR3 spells CASSYGTREQFF. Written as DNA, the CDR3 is TGTGCCAGCAGTTACGGAACTAGAGAGCAGTTCTTC.